This T cell receptor (beta chain) was sequenced for a study of cytomegalovirus exposure and HLA in healthy donors. Germline V gene data show CDR1 as SGHTA and CDR2 as FQGNSA. V was pared by 7 bases and J by 9 bases, with 10 bases between. The CDR3 is 11 residues long. Remarks on this clone: Its target is not known.

Measured with immunoSEQ multiplex PCR; TCRdb has only the in-frame clones, and not every one. The data contain approximately 230,000 clones, more than 75% of them singletons. Study findings and constraints: For most TCR sequences rarity was the rule, although some public TCRs occurred in many donors. According to the study, 150 to 200 TCR beta chains were cytomegalovirus-associated.

Material for sequencing was PBMCs. The chain employs TRBV7-2 and TRBJ2-4; D call uncertain. This receptor was identified in a man aged 18 to 30 in good health and CMV-seropositive. The CDR3 region has the DNA TGTGCCAGCACCTTGCGGAGCATTCAGTACTTC. It specifies CASTLRSIQYF.